This entry concerns a single TCR beta chain. This sample stems from a study of OX40 agonist ivuxolimab in advanced cancers. For the study at large: As their treatment, patients were administered ivuxolimab, an agonistic anti-OX40 (CD134) antibody.

The germline CDR1 and CDR2 sequences are MNHEY and SVGAGI. The CDR3 is 11 amino acids. Trimming removed 5 bases at V and 4 bases at J, with 6 bases between. Profiling relied on immunoSEQ multiplex PCR, and the TCRdb table lists in-frame clones only, not all of them. Here the sample spans 13,000 to 15,000 clones, just under 90% being singletons. Sequencing used CD4+ or CD8+ T cells sorted from blood, obtained in a trial of the OX40 agonist ivuxolimab. V and J are TRBV6-5 and TRBJ2-7; the D is unclear. This receptor was taken from an adult with an advanced solid tumor such as melanoma, head and neck, liver or kidney cancer. For the CDR3, the DNA is TGTGCCAGCAGTAGAAGATACGAGCAGTACTTC. The encoded protein is CASSRRYEQYF.